The source of this TCR beta chain is a study of T-cell reconstitution after alpha-beta-depleted transplantation in children. Study results and limitations: In some patients, recipient T cells and intrathymic progenitors surviving conditioning explained high day-60 diversity. A year post-transplant, T-cell counts and diversity derived mostly from newly produced T cells. The origin of alpha-beta T cells about two months after transplant was reportedly several hundred expanded graft clones.

This sample's TCRbeta library carried unique molecular identifier barcodes. TCRdb reanalysed the PCR reads using MiXCR and keeps one entry per CDR3 protein. The table lists some 830,000 distinct CDR3 sequences, 15% to 20% of them singletons. A word on this clonotype: Its antigen remains unidentified.

Germline CDR1 reads SSHAT; CDR2 reads FNYEAQ (reference sequence). Between the trimmed V and J ends, which lost 5 bases and 8 bases, there was a span of 13 bases. The CDR3 sequence is 13 residues long. Sequenced here: PBMCs, mostly from graft donor cells, sampled 360 days after TCRalphabeta/CD19-depleted stem cell transplant. This sequence was found in a male patient aged 10 to 17 who had a stem cell transplant for acute lymphoblastic leukemia, so the T cells may come from the graft donor. This chain joins TRBV7-7 and TRBJ2-1; a weak D match, TRBD2 (6 bases). This CDR3 is CASSPRSGDEQFF. In nucleotides, the CDR3 is TGTGCCAGCAGCCCCCGTTCGGGGGATGAGCAGTTCTTC.